One sample yielded the 31 T cell receptor beta chains listed below, sequenced in a study of memory CD4+ T cells and cytomegalovirus serostatus. The sort gate was single viable CD3+CD4+CD8-CD45RO+ cells for memory CD4+ T cells. Using immunoSEQ multiplex PCR, the repertoire was profiled, and TCRdb retains in-frame clones only, with some absent. This repertoire shows 80,000 to 100,000 clones, 80% found once; its top ten account for roughly 4%. The source material was memory CD4+ T cells from blood. All receptors come from an adult in good health and CMV-seropositive.

The chain couples TRBV19 to TRBJ1-2; D possibly corresponds to TRBD1 (6 bases). CDR1 and CDR2 (germline): LNHDA, SQIVND (reference sequence). Trimming left V 4 bases short and J 4 bases short, with 19 bases between. The CDR3 totals 16 residues. DNA for the CDR3: TGTGCCAGTAGTACCGGACAGTTCCCGGGAGGCTATGGCTACACCTTC. Its translation: CASSTGQFPGGYGYTF. Looking up the rest from reference TRBV19 and TRBJ1-2 gives the full variable domain: DGGITQSPKYLFRKEGQNVTLSCEQNLNHDAMYWYRQDPGQGLRLIYYSQIVNDFQKGDIAEGYSVSREKKESFPLTVTSAQKNPTAFYLCASSTGQFPGGYGYTFGSGTRLTVV.

The rearrangement uses TRBV29-1 and TRBJ1-4; D is undetermined. This CDR3 contains 11 residues. Germline loops: CDR1 SQVTM, CDR2 ANQGSEA. V was pared by 7 bases and J by 5 bases, with 8 bases between. CDR3 protein: CSAQTNEKLFF. CDR3 DNA: TGCAGCGCCCAAACCAATGAAAAACTGTTTTTT.

This sequence joins TRBV2 and TRBJ2-3; TRBD2 agrees at 11 bases. Per germline, CDR1 SNHLY and CDR2 FYNNEI. V trimming: 7 bases; J trimming: 0 bases; junction bases outside the gene matches: 12. This CDR3 region has 18 residues. For the CDR3, the DNA is TGTGCCAGCAAGCCCCGAACTAGCGGGAGACGGAGCACAGATACGCAGTATTTT. Amino acids: CASKPRTSGRRSTDTQYF.

This rearrangement joins TRBV4-1 to TRBJ1-4, with TRBD1 matching 9 bases. CDR1 and CDR2 from the germline V gene are MGHRA and YSYEKL. J lost 7 bases, V lost 5 bases, and 11 bases had no gene match. CDR3 length: 16 amino acids. The CDR3 DNA reads as TGCGCCAGCAGCAATGGGGACAGGGTCGGGGCTGAAAAACTGTTTTTT. It specifies CASSNGDRVGAEKLFF.

The chain employs TRBV6-6 and TRBJ2-7; no firm D call. The CDR3 loop spans 11 amino acids. Trimming removed 5 bases at V and 4 bases at J, with 6 bases between. Germline lookup yields CDR1 MNHNY and CDR2 SVGAGI (reference sequence). CDR3 nucleotides: TGTGCCAGCAGTAAAGAATACGAGCAGTACTTC. Amino acids: CASSKEYEQYF.

This chain joins TRBV6-5 and TRBJ1-1; D remains unclear. Trimming took 6 bases from V and 6 from J, leaving 17 bases between them. The germline V gene has CDR1 MNHEY and CDR2 SVGAGI. The CDR3 loop spans 14 amino acids. The CDR3 reads CASRDYQHRSEAFF. In nucleotides, the CDR3 is TGTGCCAGCAGGGATTATCAGCACCGATCTGAAGCTTTCTTT.

The chain carries TRBV6-1 and TRBJ1-5; D possibly corresponds to TRBD1 (5 bases). This CDR3 spans 14 amino acids. Per the germline V gene, CDR1 is MNHNS and CDR2 is SASEGT. Deletions cut 4 bases from V and 7 bases from J, with 14 bases between. The DNA of the CDR3 is TGTGCCAGCAGTGGCAGGGCCCGGGAGCAGCCCCAGCATTTT. This sequence encodes CASSGRAREQPQHF.

The count of this clone is one. The rearrangement joins TRBV5-6 to TRBJ1-5; D possibly corresponds to TRBD1 (6 bases). Germline CDR1 reads SGHDT; CDR2 reads YYEEEE. V shed 1 base and J shed 6 bases, with 11 bases lying between them. This CDR3 region has 14 residues. The CDR3 here is CASSLHRARQPQHF. The CDR3 nucleotides are TGTGCCAGCAGCTTGCACAGGGCACGTCAGCCCCAGCATTTT.

The CDR3, as DNA: TGTGCCAGCAGCTTGGGGGGTGGATATGGCTACACCTTC. It is translated as CASSLGGGYGYTF. The V gene is TRBV5-5, the J gene TRBJ1-2; D remains ambiguous. The CDR3 loop spans 13 amino acids. Trimming left V 0 bases short and J 5 bases short, with 8 bases between. Germline loops: CDR1 SGHKS, CDR2 YYEKEE (reference sequence).

The V call is TRBV5-5, the J call TRBJ2-5; no firm D call. V was shortened by 0 bases and J by 9 bases, with 6 bases between the two germline ends. This CDR3 contains 11 residues. Germline-derived CDR1 and CDR2 are SGHKS and YYEKEE (reference sequence). CDR3 region: CASSLDGPQYF. The CDR3 region has the DNA TGTGCCAGCAGCTTGGACGGCCCCCAGTACTTC.

The chain joins TRBV15 to TRBJ1-4; D not certain. V dropped 0 bases and J dropped 0 bases, with 11 bases sitting between them. CDR1 is LNHNV, CDR2 YYDKDF, per germline (reference sequence). The CDR3 sequence is 17 residues long. The CDR3 nucleotides are TGTGCCACCAGCAGAGATCTAAGCAGGTCAACTAATGAAAAACTGTTTTTT. Protein sequence: CATSRDLSRSTNEKLFF.

The chain joins TRBV6-5 to TRBJ1-5; D may be TRBD1 (6 bases). The germline CDR1 and CDR2 sequences are MNHEY and SVGAGI. This CDR3 contains 13 residues. Trimming shortened V by 10 bases and J by 4 bases, and 14 bases separated the two germline ends. The CDR3 DNA sequence: TGTGCCACAACCCCCAGGGGAAATCAGCCCCAGCATTTT. Translated: CATTPRGNQPQHF.

This clone was detected only a few times. The J gene is TRBJ2-3, the V gene TRBV5-6; D gene ambiguous. V shed 2 bases and J shed 6 bases, with 7 bases lying between them. Germline lookup yields CDR1 SGHDT and CDR2 YYEEEE. This CDR3 region has 12 residues. This CDR3 is CASSFSRDTQYF. CDR3 nucleotides: TGTGCCAGCAGCTTTTCCCGGGATACGCAGTATTTT. Full variable domain (remainder filled in from reference TRBV5-6 and TRBJ2-3): DAGVTQSPTHLIKTRGQQVTLRCSPKSGHDTVSWYQQALGQGPQFIFQYYEEEERQRGNFPDRFSGHQFPNYSSELNVNALLLGDSALYLCASSFSRDTQYFGPGTRLTVL.

This clone was recorded only once. CDR3 nucleotides: TGTGCCAGCAGAGGGGGGGGAATTGGGGCCAACGTCCTGACTTTC. It encodes CASRGGGIGANVLTF. The chain uses TRBV6-5 and TRBJ2-6; perhaps TRBD2 as D (7 bases). The CDR3 runs 15 residues. Germline V CDR1 and CDR2: MNHEY, SVGAGI. Trimming stripped 6 bases from V and 3 bases from J, with 12 bases between.

V usage is TRBV6-1 and J usage is TRBJ1-5; 9 bases line up with TRBD1. The CDR3 has 16 residues. V lost 1 base and J lost 1; bases outside the gene matches: 2. The germline gives CDR1 MNHNS, CDR2 SASEGT. This CDR3 is CASSEVGQGSNQPQHF. In DNA form, the CDR3 reads TGTGCCAGCAGTGAAGTTGGACAGGGGAGCAATCAGCCCCAGCATTTT.

The rearrangement links TRBV2 to TRBJ2-1, with 9 bases matching TRBD2. Germline V gene lookup returns CDR1 SNHLY and CDR2 FYNNEI. Losses at the gene ends were 7 bases for V and 7 bases for J; bases not matched to a gene: 8. The CDR3 extends over 14 amino acids. In nucleotides, the CDR3 is TGTGCCAGCAAGCGAAGCGGGAGGAAAAATGAGCAGTTCTTC. It translates to CASKRSGRKNEQFF.

V is TRBV2 and J is TRBJ1-4; D may be TRBD1 (6 bases). Germline V gene lookup returns CDR1 SNHLY and CDR2 FYNNEI. This CDR3 region has 15 residues. The V and J ends lost 6 bases and 0 bases respectively, with 11 bases between them. The CDR3 DNA sequence: TGTGCCAGCAGGGCGACAGGTACAACTAATGAAAAACTGTTTTTT. It encodes CASRATGTTNEKLFF. Variable domain in full (rest from reference TRBV2 and TRBJ1-4): EPEVTQTPSHQVTQMGQEVILRCVPISNHLYFYWYRQILGQKVEFLVSFYNNEISEKSEIFDDQFSVERPDGSNFTLKIRSTKLEDSAMYFCASRATGTTNEKLFFGSGTQLSVL.

The V call is TRBV7-2, the J call TRBJ1-2; D ambiguous. Germline V CDR1 and CDR2: SGHTA, FQGNSA. With 1 base removed from V and 4 bases from J, the gap between germline ends came to 13 bases. This CDR3 has 15 amino acids. This CDR3 is CASSLDGRTFYGYTF. The CDR3 DNA follows: TGTGCCAGCAGCTTAGACGGCCGAACTTTCTATGGCTACACCTTC.

The V gene is TRBV11-2, the J gene TRBJ2-7; weak D call: TRBD1 (5 bases). CDR1 is SGHAT and CDR2 is FQNNGV in the germline V gene. The length of the CDR3 is 15 residues. Trimming removed 5 bases from V and 6 bases from J, with 20 bases in between. The CDR3 sequence is CASSPNRGKGIEQYF. The CDR3 DNA is TGTGCCAGCAGCCCAAATAGGGGAAAAGGGATCGAGCAGTACTTC. The variable domain in full, completed from reference TRBV11-2 and TRBJ2-7, reads EAGVAQSPRYKIIEKRQSVAFWCNPISGHATLYWYQQILGQGPKLLIQFQNNGVVDDSQLPKDRFSAERLKGVDSTLKIQPAKLEDSAVYLCASSPNRGKGIEQYFGPGTRLTVT.

This chain joins TRBV27 and TRBJ2-5; the D is unclear. Germline assignment: CDR1 MNHEY and CDR2 SMNVEV (reference sequence). Trimming shortened V by 0 bases and J by 3 bases, and 8 bases separated the two germline ends. CDR3 length: 14 residues. For the CDR3, the DNA is TGTGCCAGCAGTTTATCAGTCCAAGAAGAGACCCAGTACTTC. Protein product: CASSLSVQEETQYF.

The chain uses TRBV28 and TRBJ2-1; 13 positions agree with TRBD2. J gave up 7 bases and V 5 bases, and 5 bases lay outside the gene matches. The germline gives CDR1 MDHEN, CDR2 SYDVKM. The CDR3 loop spans 15 amino acids. CDR3 residues: CASSRRLAGGNEQFF. CDR3 in DNA: TGTGCCAGCAGTCGCAGACTAGCGGGAGGTAATGAGCAGTTCTTC.

The J gene is TRBJ2-3, the V gene TRBV30, with TRBD2 as a possible D gene (6 bases). The CDR3 runs 12 residues. Germline CDR1 is GTSNPN and CDR2 is SVGIG (reference sequence). Trimming took off 5 bases at V and 2 bases at J, with 8 bases between the two ends. CDR3 in amino acids: CAWGRDTDTQYF. The CDR3 coding sequence is TGTGCCTGGGGGCGGGACACAGATACGCAGTATTTT.

The genes are TRBV11-2 and TRBJ1-1, with D hard to call. V gave up 1 base and J gave up 2 bases, with 11 bases separating them. Germline-derived CDR1 and CDR2 are SGHAT and FQNNGV. This CDR3 has 15 amino acids. CDR3 sequence reads: CASSLVPGVNTEAFF. The CDR3 DNA sequence: TGTGCCAGCAGCTTAGTTCCTGGGGTCAACACTGAAGCTTTCTTT. Looking up the rest from reference TRBV11-2 and TRBJ1-1 gives the full variable domain: EAGVAQSPRYKIIEKRQSVAFWCNPISGHATLYWYQQILGQGPKLLIQFQNNGVVDDSQLPKDRFSAERLKGVDSTLKIQPAKLEDSAVYLCASSLVPGVNTEAFFGQGTRLTVV.

The V and J genes are TRBV7-2 and TRBJ1-4; TRBD1 matches 10 bases. The junction had 3 bases not matched to a gene; V was cut back by 1 base and J by 7 bases. In germline, CDR1 is SGHTA, CDR2 FQGNSA. The CDR3 sequence is 15 residues long. The CDR3 DNA reads as TGTGCCAGCAGCTTAGTTCGGGACAGGGGTGAAAAACTGTTTTTT. Its protein product is CASSLVRDRGEKLFF. Full variable domain (outside the CDR3, taken from reference TRBV7-2 and TRBJ1-4): GAGVSQSPSNKVTEKGKDVELRCDPISGHTALYWYRQSLGQGLEFLIYFQGNSAPDKSGLPSDRFSAERTGGSVSTLTIQRTQQEDSAVYLCASSLVRDRGEKLFFGSGTQLSVL.

This clone has more than one count but fewer than ten. The V and J genes are TRBV7-3 and TRBJ2-1, with TRBD2 matching over 9 bases. After removal of 2 bases from V and 8 bases from J, the junction contained 7 bases not matched to a gene. Germline V CDR1 and CDR2: SGHTA, FQGTGA. This CDR3 is 15 amino acids long. CDR3 DNA: TGTGCCAGCAGCTTAGGTAGCGGGAGTTTGGATGAGCAGTTCTTC. The encoded protein is CASSLGSGSLDEQFF.

Comment on this clone: A read error may account for a junction end that differs from germline. The chain has TRBV19 and TRBJ1-2; possible D gene TRBD1, 6 bases. The germline V gene has CDR1 LNHDA and CDR2 SQIVND (reference sequence). CDR3 length: 13 amino acids. CDR3 nucleotides: TGTGCCAGTAGCATAGGACAGTTAGGCGGCTACACCTTC. Protein: CASSIGQLGGYTF.

This chain joins TRBV29-1 and TRBJ2-3, with 14 bases aligning to TRBD2. Looked up from germline, CDR1 is SQVTM and CDR2 is ANQGSEA. This CDR3 comprises 17 residues. With 6 bases clipped from V and 0 bases from J, the junction kept 8 bases outside the gene matches. The CDR3 nucleotides read TGCAGCGTAGAGGGACTAGCGGGAGCCCACAGCACAGATACGCAGTATTTT. Translating gives CSVEGLAGAHSTDTQYF.

The rearrangement uses TRBV5-4 and TRBJ2-1; D uncertain. The CDR3 is 16 amino acids. Looked up from germline, CDR1 is SGHNT and CDR2 is YYREEE (reference sequence). V lost 0 bases to trimming and J lost 0 bases, with 10 bases between them. This chain's CDR3 is CASSLGQASSYNEQFF. The CDR3 coding sequence is TGTGCCAGCAGCTTGGGCCAGGCCAGCTCCTACAATGAGCAGTTCTTC. Full variable domain (missing parts from reference TRBV5-4 and TRBJ2-1): ETGVTQSPTHLIKTRGQQVTLRCSSQSGHNTVSWYQQALGQGPQFIFQYYREEENGRGNFPPRFSGLQFPNYSSELNVNALELDDSALYLCASSLGQASSYNEQFFGPGTRLTVL.

This clone has at least ten counts. The chain's CDR3 is CASSRQYEQYF. DNA of the CDR3: TGTGCCAGCAGTCGCCAGTACGAGCAGTACTTC. The chain uses TRBV5-6 and TRBJ2-7, with no clear D. The CDR3 is 11 amino acids. From germline, CDR1 is SGHDT and CDR2 YYEEEE. Trimming removed 5 bases from V and 4 bases from J, with 7 bases in between.

This chain uses TRBV6-1 with TRBJ2-7; maybe TRBD2 (5 bases). Deletions cut 7 bases from V and 7 bases from J, with 17 bases between. Germline V CDR1 and CDR2: MNHNS, SASEGT. The CDR3 spans 13 residues. CDR3 sequence (DNA): TGTGCCAGCAAGGGCGGACTCCTAGAAGAGCAGTACTTC. This gives the protein CASKGGLLEEQYF.

CDR3 residues: CASSLGQGGQPQHF. In DNA, the CDR3 is TGCGCCAGCAGCCTCGGACAGGGGGGTCAGCCCCAGCATTTT. The rearrangement joins TRBV4-1 to TRBJ1-5; TRBD1 agrees at 10 bases. The V and J ends lost 4 bases and 6 bases, in that order; junction bases with no gene match: 3. Looked up from germline, CDR1 is MGHRA and CDR2 is YSYEKL. The CDR3 is 14 residues long.